This T cell receptor (beta chain) originates from a study of early T cells in non-severe SARS-CoV-2 infection. V gave up 0 bases and J gave up 10 bases, with 10 bases separating them. The CDR3 totals 13 residues. From germline, CDR1 is MGHRA and CDR2 YSYEKL. This clonotype was seen a few times. In the library, individual cDNA molecules carried attached unique molecular identifiers. TCRdb reanalysed the 5' RACE reads using MiXCR and keeps one entry per CDR3 protein. The table records some 100,000 distinct CDR3 sequences, about 15% of them present only once. The chain joins TRBV4-1 to TRBJ1-5; the D is unclear. Specimen: whole blood. The sequence derives from an adult who was a healthcare worker with PCR-confirmed SARS-CoV-2 infection or an uninfected control (not recorded which). CDR3 amino acids: CASSQDYLGPQHF. The CDR3 nucleotides are TGCGCCAGCAGCCAAGACTACTTGGGCCCCCAGCATTTT.